The clone carrying this T cell receptor (beta chain) occurred a few times. The antigen is unknown. This entry belongs to a study of CD8+ T cells in alopecia areata. Overall study findings and caveats: Across lesional scalp, and particularly alopecia totalis/universalis, clonality surpassed that of normal scalp. There were also resident alphabeta T cells of normal skin sequenced in scalp samples.

Treatment given: oral pan-JAK inhibitor, 5-10 mg twice daily. Alopecia areata patients had lesional scalp punch biopsies and peripheral blood taken from them. Reverse transcription of extracted RNA yielded cDNA, which provided the sequencing template. Produced via immunoSEQ multiplex PCR; TCRdb's table is partial and in-frame only. The sample has about 170,000 clones; less than 75% are singletons. Trimming cost V 10 bases and J 1 base, with 14 bases left between them. CDR1 is MNHNS, CDR2 SASEGT, per germline. This CDR3 is built from 13 residues. The sequences come from CD4+ T cells sorted from blood, collected between weeks 55 and 65, from a patient treated with tofacitinib. The chain couples TRBV6-1 to TRBJ2-7, with TRBD2 as a possible D gene (5 bases). This clonotype was sampled from a human donor with alopecia areata. CDR3 bases: TGTGCCACCGGGGTATCTGGGTCCTACGAGCAGTACTTC. Its translation: CATGVSGSYEQYF.